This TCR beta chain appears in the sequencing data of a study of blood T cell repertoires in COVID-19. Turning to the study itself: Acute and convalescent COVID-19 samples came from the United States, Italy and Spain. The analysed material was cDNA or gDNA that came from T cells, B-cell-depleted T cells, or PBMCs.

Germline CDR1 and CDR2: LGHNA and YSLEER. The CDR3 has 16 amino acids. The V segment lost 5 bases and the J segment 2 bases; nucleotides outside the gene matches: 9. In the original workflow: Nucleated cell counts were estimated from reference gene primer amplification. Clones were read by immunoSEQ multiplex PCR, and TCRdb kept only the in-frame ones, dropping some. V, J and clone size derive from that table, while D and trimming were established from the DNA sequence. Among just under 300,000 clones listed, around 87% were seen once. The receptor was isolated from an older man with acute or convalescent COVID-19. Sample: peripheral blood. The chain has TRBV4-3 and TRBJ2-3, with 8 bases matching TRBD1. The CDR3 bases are TGCGCCAGCAGCACCGGACAGGGACGTACCACAGATACGCAGTATTTT. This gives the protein CASSTGQGRTTDTQYF.